This T cell receptor beta chain stems from a study of T cells in Graves' hyperthyroidism and ophthalmopathy. Notes on the study in general: Patients with ophthalmopathy were separated from those with stable hyperthyroidism by a 13 V-J model.

Uncontrolled infection, other autoimmune disease, pregnancy or lactation excluded patients. Fresh peripheral blood, 9.5 to 10 ml of it, supplied the PBMCs. Amplification of TCR beta CDR3 regions used RNA as the template. Carried out on the TCR CDR3, a first-round RT-PCR used the HTBI primer set. MiXCR was run by TCRdb on the multiplex PCR reads, yielding one entry per CDR3 protein. The sample has about half a million distinct CDR3 sequences, 16% seen once; the top ten hold 25% to 35%. The sample holds a few counts of this clonotype. Its antigen is unidentified. The sequence was collected from a woman under 40 with Graves' ophthalmopathy. Sequencing was carried out using blood.

The CDR3 sequence: CASSHLSRGAGNSPLHF. DNA of the CDR3: TGTGCCAGCAGTCACCTGTCTAGGGGGGCAGGGAATTCACCCCTCCACTTT. V is TRBV6-1 and J is TRBJ1-6, with D maybe TRBD1 (6 bases). Deletions cut 5 bases from V and 7 bases from J, with 21 bases between. Germline V lookup: CDR1 MNHNS, CDR2 SASEGT. CDR3 length: 17 residues.